The present T cell receptor beta chain was sequenced within a study of human CD8 memory T cell subsets (TCRdb year 2020). For context, the study as a whole: To assess how stem-like (TSTEM), progenitor exhausted-like (TPEX) and effector memory CD8+ T cell subsets are clonally related, the TCRbeta repertoires of these three subsets were compared. TCRbeta repertoires were obtained from roughly 6 donors, each contributing TSTEM, TPEX and effector memory subsets. Here is what the overall study found, with its caveats: Clonotypes were shared with effector memory cells by both stem-like subsets, but only minimal overlap was found between TSTEM and TPEX repertoires, suggesting distinct antigen spectra. Only TCRbeta chains were sequenced, and repertoire comparisons were based on roughly six donors, with testing performed by paired t-tests and Bonferroni correction. Normalized Shannon-Wiener diversity was similarly high in the TSTEM and TPEX subsets, while the effector memory subsets were comparatively less diverse. Based on Chao1 estimates, TSTEM subsets appeared to have greater repertoire diversity than TPEX subsets, which could potentially reflect a broader range of specificities.

A Human TCR Profiling Kit was used to prepare UMI-labeled 5' RACE TCRbeta libraries. Every TCRbeta library was prepared in parallel, with the same number of PCR cycles used for all of the libraries. The original methods were these. The number of functional CDR3beta clonotypes in each TCRbeta library ranged from 3,000 to 18,000. MIGEC 1.2.9 handled UMI extraction and consensus assembly, with a minimum of three reads required per UMI. MiXCR 3.0.3 was used to extract in-frame CDR3beta repertoires. After each sample was downsampled to 42,000 randomly selected UMIs, diversity metrics were computed in VDJtools 1.2.1. For each sample pair, the repertoire overlap metrics D, R and F2 were calculated in VDJtools using the top 3,000 clones. TCRdb reprocessed the sequencing reads and holds a single record per CDR3 protein sequence, with no DNA. For this entry, the V and J calls and clone size follow TCRdb and not the study's own pipeline. The sample's clone listing holds roughly 17,000 distinct CDR3 sequences. Less than 5.5% of the sample lies in the top ten.

For this clonotype: Its cognate antigen has yet to be identified.

There are 12 amino acids in the CDR3, from cysteine to phenylalanine inclusive. The entry carries no DNA sequence. As encoded in the germline V gene, CDR1 is SQVTM while CDR2 is ANQGSEA. Peripheral blood mononuclear cells were isolated from healthy donor buffy coats by density gradient separation. In the study, total CD8+ T cells were enriched by negative magnetic separation with EasySep or MojoSort CD8+ T cell isolation kits. For each subset, total RNA was extracted using an RNeasy Mini Kit from duplicate vials of some 150,000 sorted CD8+ T cells. The PBMCs were used either fresh or after being cryopreserved in fetal bovine serum with about 10% DMSO. Fluorescence-activated cell sorting on a FACSAria III was used to sort the CD8+ T cell subsets to purity.

The source is a human donor in good health. The sample was CD8+ T cells from PBMCs. The rearranged chain carries TRBV29-1 and TRBJ2-5; TCRdb's assignment of TRBD1 cannot be checked, as there is no DNA. The encoded CDR3 is CSVARVGETQYF.